The entry below describes one T cell receptor (beta chain). This specimen includes other DNA sequences encoding the same CDR3. CDR3 length equals 13 residues. V lost 3 bases and J lost 9; bases outside the gene matches: 3. The sample is drawn from a study of blood T cell repertoires in COVID-19. Method: immunoSEQ multiplex PCR; TCRdb's copy keeps in-frame clones and lacks some. The table includes about 160,000 clones, 85% detected once. The TCR comes from a human donor with acute or convalescent COVID-19. The donor label of this sample is uncertain. Sequenced: peripheral blood. The chain has TRBV12-3 or TRBV12-4 and TRBJ1-5; 9 bases agree with TRBD1. The CDR3 DNA reads TGTGCCAGCAGTTTGGACAGGGGTAGGCCCCAGCATTTT. This codes for CASSLDRGRPQHF.